The clone carrying this TCR beta chain has only one observation. This sample was taken from a study of blood T cell repertoires in COVID-19. Looking at the study overall: COVID-19 samples from acute and convalescent phases originated in the United States, Italy and Spain. The analysed material was cDNA or gDNA that came from T cells, B-cell-depleted T cells, or PBMCs.

Original processing methods: Reference gene primer amplification gave estimated nucleated cell counts. The protocol was immunoSEQ multiplex PCR, while the TCRdb copy is restricted to in-frame clones and leaves out a portion. V and J calls and clone size follow that table, whereas D and trimming were derived from the DNA. Of 300,000 or so clones listed, 87% are singletons. This receptor was obtained from a man aged 50-60 years with active or convalescent COVID-19. The sample was peripheral blood.

The CDR3 protein is CASSSGPTARFSYEQYF. The CDR3 nucleotides read TGTGCCAGCAGCTCCGGCCCGACAGCGAGATTCTCCTACGAGCAGTACTTC. The J gene is TRBJ2-7, the V gene TRBV5-4; perhaps TRBD1 as D (5 bases). V lost 3 bases to trimming and J lost 0 bases, with 19 bases between them. The CDR3 has 17 residues. Germline CDR1 reads SGHNT; CDR2 reads YYREEE (reference sequence).